This T cell receptor beta chain was sequenced in a study of T cell clusters in autoimmune cytopenias. TRB was amplified by touch-down multiplex PCR, primer pools A and B combined. TCRdb reanalyzed the multiplex PCR reads and collapses them to one entry per CDR3 protein, without DNA. The data show about 6,100 distinct CDR3 sequences, and the top ten clones hold 7.6%. About 37,500 genome equivalents of blood DNA were amplified for TRB. These same records also appear under a second study, on T cell repertoires in aging, cancer and after chemotherapy.

Sequences were obtained from peripheral blood. The clonotype was recovered from a human donor in good health.

The CDR3 spells CASSQGGNIQYF. The genes are TRBV14 and TRBJ2-4. CDR1 SGHDN and CDR2 FVKESK come from the germline V gene. The CDR3 consists of 12 residues.